This TCR beta chain was sequenced in a study of response to subunit inactivated influenza vaccine. General study points: Authors proposed each seasonal influenza vaccination draws in few new T cells.

This CDR3 spans 13 amino acids. Germline V gene data show CDR1 as SGHKS and CDR2 as YYEKEE (reference sequence). V lost 6 bases and J lost 0, with 10 bases in between. This clonotype was recorded many times. Its target is unknown. TCRdb reprocessed the RT-PCR reads via MiXCR and lists one record per CDR3 protein. The data contain about half a million distinct CDR3 sequences, 11% of them singletons. This chain connects TRBV5-5 to TRBJ2-7; a weak D match, TRBD2 (5 bases). The sequencing used PBMCs from blood, collected more than 35 days after vaccination. The sequence was obtained from a man aged 50 to 60 who received an inactivated influenza vaccine. The CDR3 region is CASKPGVSYEQYF. The CDR3 DNA reads TGTGCCAGCAAACCCGGGGTCTCCTACGAGCAGTACTTC.